These 12 T cell receptor beta chains originate from one sample sequenced in a study of blood T cell repertoires in COVID-19. Produced via immunoSEQ multiplex PCR; TCRdb's table is partial and in-frame only. This table holds about 55,000 clones, over 75% found once. Sequencing was carried out using peripheral blood. The receptors originated from a human donor in a cohort sampled during active COVID-19.

The chain employs TRBV25-1 and TRBJ1-1; no reliable D call. Germline V CDR1 and CDR2: MGHDK, SYGVNS. V was trimmed by 0 bases and J by 0 bases, leaving 11 bases between them. This CDR3 comprises 16 residues. The CDR3 loop reads CASSEYRELMNTEAFF. The DNA of the CDR3 is TGTGCCAGCAGTGAATATCGAGAGCTAATGAACACTGAAGCTTTCTTT.

The V call is TRBV5-1, the J call TRBJ1-1; the D gene is possibly TRBD1 (6 bases). The CDR3 length is 13 residues. CDR1 is SGHRS, CDR2 YFSETQ, per germline. V shed 4 bases and J shed 5 bases, with 12 bases lying between them. CDR3 sequence (DNA): TGCGCCAGCAGCCCACAGGGAGATACTGAAGCTTTCTTT. Protein: CASSPQGDTEAFF.

V usage is TRBV10-3 and J usage is TRBJ2-1; the match to TRBD1 covers 9 bases. The germline V gene has CDR1 ENHRY and CDR2 SYGVKD. Trimming cost V 3 bases and J 6 bases; bases outside gene matches: 15. The CDR3 covers 18 residues. The CDR3: CAISDSRPGTGIGNEQFF. The CDR3 coding sequence is TGTGCCATCAGTGATTCTCGGCCGGGGACAGGGATTGGCAATGAGCAGTTCTTC.

This chain connects TRBV6-5 to TRBJ2-3, with 8 bases that match TRBD2. The CDR3 consists of 15 residues. Looked up from germline, CDR1 is MNHEY and CDR2 is SVGAGI. V gave up 2 bases and J gave up 6 bases; unmatched junction bases: 7. The CDR3, as DNA: TGTGCCAGCAGTTACGGCGGGAGGTACACGGATACGCAGTATTTT. It yields the protein CASSYGGRYTDTQYF.

This chain joins TRBV7-3 and TRBJ1-1, with 11 nucleotides matching TRBD1. Germline CDR1 reads SGHTA; CDR2 reads FQGTGA. The CDR3 runs to 17 residues. V shed 3 bases and J 4 bases; nucleotides not matched to a gene: 10. DNA for the CDR3: TGTGCCAGCAGCTTGGGACAGGGGGAGGGTTCGAGCACTGAAGCTTTCTTT. This gives the protein CASSLGQGEGSSTEAFF.

This clone came up once. J is TRBJ2-5 and V is TRBV27; 9 bases are shared with TRBD1. The CDR3 is 13 residues long. Germline lookup yields CDR1 MNHEY and CDR2 SMNVEV (reference sequence). The V gene end was trimmed by 6 bases and the J gene end by 5 bases; junction bases not matched to a gene: 4. The CDR3 DNA reads as TGTGCCAGCAGGCAACAGGGGGCGGAGACCCAGTACTTC. Residues: CASRQQGAETQYF.

In its sample, this clone was seen once. The gene calls are TRBV5-8 and TRBJ2-5; 7 nucleotides line up with TRBD2. CDR1 and CDR2 (germline): SGHTS, YDEGEE. J lost 4 bases, V lost 4 bases, and 4 bases had no gene match. The CDR3 runs to 13 residues. As DNA, the CDR3 is TGTGCCAGCAGCGGGGGGGATCGAGAGACCCAGTACTTC. This gives the protein CASSGGDRETQYF. Filled out from reference TRBV5-8 and TRBJ2-5, the complete variable domain reads EAGVTQSPTHLIKTRGQQATLRCSPISGHTSVYWYQQALGLGLQFLLWYDEGEERNRGNFPPRFSGRQFPNYSSELNVNALELEDSALYLCASSGGDRETQYFGPGTRLLVL.

This chain joins TRBV2 and TRBJ2-7; a possible D gene is TRBD1 (6 bases). Trimming removed 5 bases from V and 2 bases from J, with 10 bases in between. CDR1 SNHLY and CDR2 FYNNEI come from the germline V gene. The CDR3 contains 13 residues. CDR3: CASSYRVAYEQYF. In nucleotides, the CDR3 is TGTGCCAGCAGTTACAGGGTTGCCTACGAGCAGTACTTC.

This clone was counted between two and nine times. The CDR3 protein is CASSAGVNTGELFF. CDR3 nucleotides: TGCGCCAGCAGCGCGGGAGTTAACACCGGGGAGCTGTTTTTT. The chain couples TRBV10-1 to TRBJ2-2; 7 nucleotides align to TRBD2. The CDR3 spans 14 residues. Looked up from germline, CDR1 is WNHNN and CDR2 is SYGVQD (reference sequence). The ends lost 6 bases at V and 2 bases at J; junction bases unmatched: 3.

The V call is TRBV24-1, the J call TRBJ2-5; 8 bases line up with TRBD2. The CDR3 contains 15 residues. Germline V gene lookup returns CDR1 KGHDR and CDR2 SFDVKD. The J segment lost 5 bases and the V segment lost 4 bases, leaving 8 bases of the junction unmatched. The CDR3 loop is CATSEGGLGLETQYF. The CDR3 nucleotides read TGTGCCACCAGTGAAGGGGGACTAGGGCTTGAGACCCAGTACTTC.

The chain joins TRBV5-1 to TRBJ2-7; the match to TRBD1 covers 8 bases. Losses at the gene ends were 3 bases for V and 3 bases for J; bases not matched to a gene: 5. Germline CDR1 SGHRS, CDR2 YFSETQ. The CDR3 loop spans 14 amino acids. The CDR3 sequence: CASSSQDRVYEQYF. CDR3 nucleotide sequence: TGCGCCAGCAGCTCCCAGGACAGGGTCTACGAGCAGTACTTC.

Concerning this clone: Other DNA sequences in the same sample also yield this CDR3. The chain has TRBV9 and TRBJ2-2; perhaps TRBD2 as D (5 bases). Germline CDR1 is SGDLS and CDR2 is YYNGEE. V lost 0 bases to trimming and J lost 4 bases, with 10 bases between them. The CDR3 runs 15 residues. The CDR3 loop reads CASSVGGSSTGELFF. DNA of the CDR3: TGTGCCAGCAGCGTAGGAGGGTCCTCCACCGGGGAGCTGTTTTTT.